This T cell receptor beta chain was retrieved from a study of regulatory T cells in long-lasting Graves disease. This clonotype was seen more than once but under ten times. The antigen is undetermined. Time point described: newly diagnosed GD, antithyroid drugs for less than 3 months. The authors made the TCR library using RNA they extracted from PBMCs. Construction of TCR beta libraries relied on iRepertoire HTBI primers and on Arm-PCR targeting CDR3 regions. MiXCR, applied by TCRdb to the multiplex PCR reads, yields one record per CDR3 protein. Of about 450,000 distinct CDR3 sequences listed, 16% were seen once; the top ten hold about 10%. V shed 6 bases, J shed 5 bases, and the junction held 2 bases outside the gene matches. The CDR3 totals 13 residues. The germline gives CDR1 SGDLS, CDR2 YYNGEE. Study-wide findings and caveats: Persistent disease exhibited a predilection for TRBV28, TRBJ1-2 and TRBJ2-5.

These sequences were also reported in another study, on T cells in Graves' hyperthyroidism and ophthalmopathy. This second study says: The diagnoses drew upon clinical symptoms, serum thyroxine and TRAb, thyroid ultrasound and orbital computed tomography.

The sequence was collected from a woman younger than 45 with Graves disease. The V gene is TRBV9, the J gene TRBJ1-4, with 9 positions matching TRBD1. The sample was peripheral blood mononuclear cells (PBMCs), taken at new diagnosis, from a patient treated with antithyroid drugs. CDR3 residues: CASKGTGNEKLFF. For the CDR3, the DNA is TGTGCCAGCAAGGGGACAGGGAATGAAAAACTGTTTTTT.